This TCR beta chain derives from a study of shared clonotypes between healthy human individuals. CD8 cells regarded as naive lacked CD45RO, were positively chosen for CCR7, and omitted terminally differentiated effector memory CD45RA+ cells. In the sorted-subset replicate PCRs, approximately 200 ng DNA, some 30,000 T cell genomes, was used. Assay: immunoSEQ multiplex PCR; the TCRdb copy retains only in-frame clones and omits some. This table holds more than 2 million clones, less than 95% found once. On this clone itself: The antigen is undetermined.

Overall study results and limits: As a rule, naive subsets had a larger estimated richness than memory subsets.

The V gene's germline CDR1 is GTSNPN and CDR2 SVGIG (reference sequence). Trimming stripped 8 bases from V and 3 bases from J, with 10 bases between. There are 11 residues in the CDR3. The sequencing sample was made of naive CD8+ T cells sorted from blood. The clonotype originates from a man younger than 35 in good health. This chain uses TRBV30 with TRBJ1-1; D gene unclear. In nucleotides, the CDR3 is TGTGCCACCTGGGTCTACACTGAAGCTTTCTTT. It encodes CATWVYTEAFF.